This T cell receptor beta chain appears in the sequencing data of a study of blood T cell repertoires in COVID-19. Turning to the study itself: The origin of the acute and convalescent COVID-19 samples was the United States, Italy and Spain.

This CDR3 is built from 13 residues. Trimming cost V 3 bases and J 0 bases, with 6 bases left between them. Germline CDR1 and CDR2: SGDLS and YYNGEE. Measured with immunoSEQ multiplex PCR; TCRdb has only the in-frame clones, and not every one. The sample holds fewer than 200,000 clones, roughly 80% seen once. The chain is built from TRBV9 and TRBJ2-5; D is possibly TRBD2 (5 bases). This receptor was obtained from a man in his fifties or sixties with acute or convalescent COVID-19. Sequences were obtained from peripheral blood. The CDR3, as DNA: TGTGCCAGCAGCGCCGGGAACCAAGAGACCCAGTACTTC. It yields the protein CASSAGNQETQYF.